The 3 T cell receptor beta chains below were found in one sample sequenced in a study of T cell responses to AZD1222 COVID-19 vaccine. Assay: immunoSEQ multiplex PCR; the TCRdb copy retains only in-frame clones and omits some. The sample records 150,000 to 190,000 clones, about 87% being singletons. Specimen: peripheral blood, collected 28 days after the second AZD1222 dose. These receptors all stem from an adult who received the AZD1222 COVID-19 vaccine.

The genes are TRBV19 and TRBJ1-4, with 8 nucleotides matching TRBD1. Germline V gives CDR1 LNHDA, CDR2 SQIVND (reference sequence). This CDR3 region has 15 residues. V dropped 7 bases and J dropped 8; count of bases not matched to a gene: 12. The CDR3 loop reads CASTASPGGWEKLFF. The CDR3 coding sequence is TGTGCCAGTACGGCCTCGCCAGGGGGCTGGGAAAAACTGTTTTTT.

The chain recombines TRBV2 with TRBJ2-7; TRBD2 agrees at 8 bases. CDR3 size: 14 residues. Trimming cost V 6 bases and J 3 bases; bases outside gene matches: 7. Germline CDR1 and CDR2: SNHLY and FYNNEI. This chain's CDR3 is CASSRGGELYEQYF. The CDR3 nucleotides are TGTGCCAGCAGCCGGGGGGGGGAACTCTACGAGCAGTACTTC.

The chain uses TRBV28 and TRBJ1-1; no firm D call. V dropped 1 base and J dropped 1 base, with 7 bases sitting between them. From germline, CDR1 is MDHEN and CDR2 SYDVKM. The CDR3 consists of 14 residues. Written as DNA, the CDR3 is TGTGCCAGCAGTTTATTGGCTGAGAACACTGAAGCTTTCTTT. Protein sequence: CASSLLAENTEAFF.